This T cell receptor beta chain was sequenced during a study of shared clonotypes between healthy human individuals. On sorted subsets, replicate PCRs used about 200 ng DNA, or 25,000 to 35,000 T cell genomes. Clones were read by immunoSEQ multiplex PCR, and TCRdb kept only the in-frame ones, dropping some. The table has roughly 2,300,000 clones, roughly 92% seen once; the top ten hold about 0.41%. The CDR3 length is 15 residues. The germline V gene has CDR1 SGHAT and CDR2 FQNNGV. Trimming removed 1 base at V and 4 bases at J, with 13 bases between. This chain connects TRBV11-2 to TRBJ1-1, with D tentatively TRBD1 (5 bases). Sequenced sample: naive CD4+ T cells from PBMCs. Indicated subset: CD45RA+ positively selected. The sequence was collected from a man aged 18 to 30 in good health. Some clones in this sample may be carry-over from other donors' samples. CDR3 in DNA: TGTGCCAGCAGCTTAGGTGGGGGGAGTAGCACTGAAGCTTTCTTT. Protein product: CASSLGGGSSTEAFF. Supplemented by reference TRBV11-2 and TRBJ1-1, the full variable domain reads EAGVAQSPRYKIIEKRQSVAFWCNPISGHATLYWYQQILGQGPKLLIQFQNNGVVDDSQLPKDRFSAERLKGVDSTLKIQPAKLEDSAVYLCASSLGGGSSTEAFFGQGTRLTVV.